This T cell receptor beta chain was sequenced for a study of T cell repertoires in cytomegalovirus infection. The CDR3 length is 13 residues. V lost 6 bases to trimming and J lost 4 bases, with 10 bases between them. Many counts were recorded for this clonotype. TCRdb called the reads again in MiXCR, with one record for every CDR3 protein. The data show hundreds of thousands of distinct CDR3 sequences, 9.6% seen once. Sequenced input: PBMCs. The TCR sequence derives from a human donor in good health (CMV status not recorded). Some clones in this sample may be carry-over from other donors' samples. This chain uses TRBV12-3 or TRBV12-4 with TRBJ1-5; maybe TRBD1 (6 bases). CDR3 residues: CASRETGNQPQHF. CDR3 DNA: TGTGCCAGCAGGGAAACAGGGAATCAGCCCCAGCATTTT.